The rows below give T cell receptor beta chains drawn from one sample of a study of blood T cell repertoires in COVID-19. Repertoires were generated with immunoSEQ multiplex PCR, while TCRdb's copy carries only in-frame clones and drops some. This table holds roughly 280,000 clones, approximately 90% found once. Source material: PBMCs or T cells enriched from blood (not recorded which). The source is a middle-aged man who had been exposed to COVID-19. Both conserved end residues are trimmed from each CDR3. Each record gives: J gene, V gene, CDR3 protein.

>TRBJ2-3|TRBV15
ATSRDGGSGTDTQY
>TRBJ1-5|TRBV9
ASSTGMERPQH
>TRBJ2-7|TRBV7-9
ASSLAARGAPRYEQY
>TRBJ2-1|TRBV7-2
ASNGQSSYNEQF
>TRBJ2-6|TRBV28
ASREDSSGANVLT
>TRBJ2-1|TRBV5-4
ASSRTVGNEQF
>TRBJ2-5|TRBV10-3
AISDFNRGANLETQY
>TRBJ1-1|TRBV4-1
ASSRQGMANTEAF
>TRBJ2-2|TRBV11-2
ASSATSGRFGGELF
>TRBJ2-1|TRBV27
ASSLGTSGNEQF
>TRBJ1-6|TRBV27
ASRVGQGRNSPLH
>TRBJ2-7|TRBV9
ASSVGGATEQY
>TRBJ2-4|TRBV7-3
ASSSRGTGDIQY
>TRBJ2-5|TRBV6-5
ASSRTGAETQY
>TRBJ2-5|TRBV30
AWSVGGSLGTQY
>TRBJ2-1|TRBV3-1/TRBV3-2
ASSQDLGTRAYNEQF
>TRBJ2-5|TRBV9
ASSVFGSQETQY
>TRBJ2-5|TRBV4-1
ASSQAPPETQY
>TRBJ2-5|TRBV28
ASSGTGGYKTQY
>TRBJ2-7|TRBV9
ASSTEGPEQY
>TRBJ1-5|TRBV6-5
ASSYRTGDQPQH
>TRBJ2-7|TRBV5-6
ASSLPSGRLEEQY
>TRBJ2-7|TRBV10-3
AISPNFYEQY
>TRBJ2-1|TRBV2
ASSVLRDYNEQF
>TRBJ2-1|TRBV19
ASRPGLAGVEQF
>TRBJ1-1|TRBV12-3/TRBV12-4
ASSVQVKAF
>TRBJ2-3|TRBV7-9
ASSLGHLAEDTQY
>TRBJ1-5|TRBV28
ASRPQGVGQPQH
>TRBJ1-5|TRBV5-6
ASSKVAGRNQPQH
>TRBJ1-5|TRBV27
ASSSGTGSNQPQH
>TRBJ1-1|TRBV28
ASRSNRGTEAF
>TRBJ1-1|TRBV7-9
ASSPREEAF
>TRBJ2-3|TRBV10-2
AARGLDADTQY
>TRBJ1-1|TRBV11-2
ASSLEPGGKAF
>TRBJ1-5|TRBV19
ASRDRDFSNQPQH
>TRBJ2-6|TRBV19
ASGKAGAGANVLT
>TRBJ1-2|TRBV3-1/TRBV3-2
ASSQDAGRSYGYT
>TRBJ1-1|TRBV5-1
ASSTVEGRANTEAF
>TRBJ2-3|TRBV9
ASSVAGGEDTQY
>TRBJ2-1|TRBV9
ASSVAGGTYNEQF
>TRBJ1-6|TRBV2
ASSEGQGANSPLH
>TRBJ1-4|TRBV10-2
ASSEGQGMSEKLF
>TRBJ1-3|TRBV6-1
ASSEVARAGNTIY
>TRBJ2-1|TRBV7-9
ASSSPKREGVSYNEQF
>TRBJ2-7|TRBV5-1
ASSHATGGQYEQY
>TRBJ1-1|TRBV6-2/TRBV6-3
ASSYRPGGTEAF
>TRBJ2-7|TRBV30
AWTAGGAGGAYEQY
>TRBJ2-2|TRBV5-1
ASSSGVDSLGGELF
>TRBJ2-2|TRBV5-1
ASSLDSVTGELF
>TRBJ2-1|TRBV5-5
ASSAGQTPNYYNEQF
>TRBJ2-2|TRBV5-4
ASSPGVAGNSGELF
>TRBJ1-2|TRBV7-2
ASSPPGQRGGGYT
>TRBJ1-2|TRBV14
ASSPELGRGQRYGYT
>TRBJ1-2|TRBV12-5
ASGNSGDNYGYT
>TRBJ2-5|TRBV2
ASSYGTSGQLQETQY
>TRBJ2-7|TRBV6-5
ASMGQPAYEQY
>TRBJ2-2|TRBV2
ASSATSGNAGELF